This passage covers 3 T cell receptor beta chains from one sample sequenced in a study of blood T cell repertoires in COVID-19. Assay: immunoSEQ multiplex PCR; the TCRdb copy retains only in-frame clones and omits some. The sample comprises over 95,000 clones, more than 80% of which are singletons, and 8% to 13% rests with the top ten. Sequencing used peripheral blood. Receptors originate from a human donor in a cohort sampled during active COVID-19.

V gene TRBV3-1 (or the pseudogene TRBV3-2) combines with J gene TRBJ1-2; D gene unclear. V gave up 3 bases and J gave up 3 bases, with 11 bases separating them. The CDR3 length is 14 residues. In germline, CDR1 is LGHDT, CDR2 YNNKEL (reference sequence). CDR3 DNA sequence: TGTGCCAGCAGCCATAATGGGCCGGACTATGGCTACACCTTC. It codes for CASSHNGPDYGYTF.

The chain carries TRBV9 and TRBJ1-4; maybe TRBD1 (5 bases). Trimming cost V 4 bases and J 0 bases, with 7 bases left between them. Germline CDR1 is SGDLS and CDR2 is YYNGEE. The CDR3 is 14 residues long. The CDR3 reads CASSQGATNEKLFF. As DNA, the CDR3 is TGTGCCAGCAGCCAGGGTGCAACTAATGAAAAACTGTTTTTT.

The rearrangement uses TRBV5-6 and TRBJ2-3; no clear D gene. The V end was cut by 0 bases, the J end by 3 bases, with 11 bases between. The length of the CDR3 is 15 residues. Per the germline V gene, CDR1 is SGHDT and CDR2 is YYEEEE. CDR3 in amino acids: CASSLGLVGTDTQYF. CDR3 bases: TGTGCCAGCAGCTTGGGTCTAGTCGGGACAGATACGCAGTATTTT.